The 20 T cell receptor beta chains listed next were all sequenced from one sample in a study of T cells after yellow fever vaccination. TCRdb ran MiXCR on the 5' RACE reads and lists one entry per CDR3 protein. The table includes around 500,000 distinct CDR3 sequences, roughly a fifth detected once. The sequencing used PBMCs, collected about 20 days after the first yellow fever vaccination. The receptors stem from a man between 18 and 29 years old who received the YFV17D yellow fever vaccine.

This sequence joins TRBV24-1 and TRBJ1-1; perhaps TRBD1 as D (5 bases). This CDR3 region has 15 residues. V dropped 3 bases and J dropped 2 bases, with 12 bases sitting between them. Germline assignment: CDR1 KGHDR and CDR2 SFDVKD. This CDR3 is CATSDSRGSNTEAFF. CDR3 DNA: TGTGCCACCAGTGATAGTCGGGGGAGTAACACTGAAGCTTTCTTT.

V gene TRBV20-1 combines with J gene TRBJ2-3, with TRBD2 matching 7 bases. The J segment lost 1 base and the V segment lost 3 bases, leaving 4 bases of the junction unmatched. Germline-derived CDR1 and CDR2 are DFQATT and SNEGSKA (reference sequence). This CDR3 is built from 14 residues. The chain's CDR3 is CSASRLAGTDTQYF. The CDR3, as DNA: TGCAGTGCTAGTAGGCTAGCGGGCACAGATACGCAGTATTTT.

V gene TRBV4-1 combines with J gene TRBJ2-7; TRBD1 matches 7 bases. The CDR3 has 15 residues. With 4 bases clipped from V and 2 bases from J, the junction kept 8 bases outside the gene matches. Germline V gene data show CDR1 as MGHRA and CDR2 as YSYEKL. CDR3 DNA sequence: TGCGCCAGCAGCCTAGCCTACAGGGGCCCCTACGAGCAGTACGTC. Residues: CASSLAYRGPYEQYV.

At least ten counts were recorded for this clonotype. The V gene is TRBV6-1, the J gene TRBJ2-7; D is perhaps TRBD1 or TRBD2 (5 bases each). V lost 3 bases to trimming and J lost 7 bases, with 13 bases between them. The CDR3 is 13 residues long. Per germline, CDR1 MNHNS and CDR2 SASEGT. The CDR3 bases are TGTGCCAGCAGTGATGGGACCTTCTGGGAGCAGTACTTC. Translated: CASSDGTFWEQYF.

The sample holds a few counts of this clonotype. This chain joins TRBV7-9 and TRBJ2-1; no clear D gene. The CDR3 totals 17 residues. Between the trimmed V and J ends, which lost 1 base and 7 bases, there was a span of 20 bases. Germline V gene sequence: CDR1 SEHNR, CDR2 FQNEAQ (reference sequence). This CDR3 reads CASSLEGSLETSNEQFF. CDR3 DNA: TGTGCCAGCAGCTTAGAAGGTTCGCTAGAAACTTCTAATGAGCAGTTCTTC.

V gene TRBV11-2 combines with J gene TRBJ1-1; D unclear. Germline V gene sequence: CDR1 SGHAT, CDR2 FQNNGV. The CDR3 totals 13 residues. Trimming pared 7 bases from V and 0 bases from J, leaving 9 bases between. CDR3 residues: CASKIGLNTEAFF. DNA for the CDR3: TGTGCCAGCAAAATTGGACTGAACACTGAAGCTTTCTTT. Looking up the rest from reference TRBV11-2 and TRBJ1-1 gives the full variable domain: EAGVAQSPRYKIIEKRQSVAFWCNPISGHATLYWYQQILGQGPKLLIQFQNNGVVDDSQLPKDRFSAERLKGVDSTLKIQPAKLEDSAVYLCASKIGLNTEAFFGQGTRLTVV.

This clonotype has just one count. The V gene is TRBV12-5, the J gene TRBJ1-3; TRBD1 aligns across 7 bases. J lost 0 bases, V lost 4 bases, and 9 bases had no gene match. CDR3 size: 17 residues. Per the germline V gene, CDR1 is LGHNT and CDR2 is FRNRAP. The CDR3 here is CASGWVLYRGSGNTIYF. For the CDR3, the DNA is TGTGCTAGTGGTTGGGTTCTCTACAGGGGCTCTGGAAACACCATATATTTT.

This clonotype was seen a handful of times. V and J are TRBV7-2 and TRBJ2-1; D not certain. Germline CDR1 and CDR2: SGHTA and FQGNSA. The CDR3 spans 14 residues. V lost 5 bases and J lost 4, with 12 bases in between. In DNA, the CDR3 is TGTGCCAGCAGCCGTTTGGCAGCTTACAATGAGCAGTTCTTC. It yields the protein CASSRLAAYNEQFF.

The V gene is TRBV7-2, the J gene TRBJ1-3; D gene unclear. Germline CDR1 is SGHTA and CDR2 is FQGNSA. V shed 6 bases and J shed 0 bases, with 12 bases lying between them. This CDR3 is 15 amino acids long. The CDR3 sequence: CASRFQVPSGNTIYF. DNA for the CDR3: TGTGCCAGCAGGTTCCAGGTCCCCTCTGGAAACACCATATATTTT. Looking up the rest from reference TRBV7-2 and TRBJ1-3 gives the full variable domain: GAGVSQSPSNKVTEKGKDVELRCDPISGHTALYWYRQSLGQGLEFLIYFQGNSAPDKSGLPSDRFSAERTGGSVSTLTIQRTQQEDSAVYLCASRFQVPSGNTIYFGEGSWLTVV.

The V gene is TRBV20-1, the J gene TRBJ1-1; TRBD1 aligns across 10 bases. V lost 0 bases, J lost 1 base, and 14 bases stayed unmatched. The CDR3 is made up of 19 amino acids. CDR1 is DFQATT and CDR2 is SNEGSKA in the germline V gene (reference sequence). The CDR3 loop reads CSARDPGQGLLMANTEAFF. DNA of the CDR3: TGCAGTGCTAGAGATCCGGGACAGGGGCTTTTGATGGCGAACACTGAAGCTTTCTTT.

V and J are TRBV12-3 or TRBV12-4 and TRBJ2-1; 8 bases fit TRBD2. V lost 7 bases to trimming and J lost 9 bases; unmatched junction nucleotides: 8. This CDR3 is built from 13 residues. The CDR3 DNA follows: TGTGCCAGCACCTCGGGGGGGCGGAGTGAGCAGTTCTTC. Protein product: CASTSGGRSEQFF.

This clonotype was recorded once. The V and J genes are TRBV4-2 and TRBJ2-2; possibly TRBD2 for D (7 bases). The CDR3 has 16 residues. V dropped 5 bases and J dropped 5 bases, with 18 bases sitting between them. The V gene's germline CDR1 is LGHNA and CDR2 YNFKEQ. CDR3: CASSTPGGARTGELFF. For the CDR3, the DNA is TGTGCCAGCAGCACGCCGGGGGGCGCGAGGACCGGGGAGCTGTTTTTT.

The chain links TRBV20-1 to TRBJ1-4, with 9 bases fitting TRBD1. This CDR3 has 15 amino acids. V lost 0 bases, J lost 8 bases, and 7 bases stayed unmatched. Germline CDR1 is DFQATT and CDR2 is SNEGSKA (reference sequence). CDR3 in DNA: TGCAGTGCTAGAGATAAGGACAGGGGAGGAGAAAAACTGTTTTTT. Translation gives CSARDKDRGGEKLFF.

This clonotype was counted a few times. V usage is TRBV29-1 and J usage is TRBJ1-2, with unresolved D. Deletions cut 3 bases from V and 8 bases from J, with 10 bases between. This CDR3 has 11 amino acids. Germline assignment: CDR1 SQVTM and CDR2 ANQGSEA. CDR3 residues: CSVESLRGYTF. CDR3 nucleotide sequence: TGCAGCGTTGAGTCCCTGAGGGGCTACACCTTC.

This clonotype was counted only a few times. J is TRBJ2-3 and V is TRBV7-2; perhaps TRBD1 as D (5 bases). The CDR3 contains 16 residues. V was cut by 1 base and J by 2 bases, with 13 bases left in between. In germline, CDR1 is SGHTA, CDR2 FQGNSA. DNA of the CDR3: TGTGCCAGCAGCTTAGTTTCAGGGTGGAACACAGATACGCAGTATTTT. Translated: CASSLVSGWNTDTQYF.

J is TRBJ1-3 and V is TRBV9; D unresolved. The CDR3 has 15 amino acids. CDR1 SGDLS and CDR2 YYNGEE come from the germline V gene. Trimming stripped 0 bases from V and 0 bases from J, with 7 bases between. CDR3 residues: CASSVDLPSGNTIYF. In DNA form, the CDR3 reads TGTGCCAGCAGCGTAGACTTACCCTCTGGAAACACCATATATTTT.

This clonotype was seen repeatedly, ten times or more. J is TRBJ2-1 and V is TRBV28, with 8 bases aligning to TRBD2. Per the germline V gene, CDR1 is MDHEN and CDR2 is SYDVKM. The trim removed 5 bases at V and 1 base at J, leaving 7 bases unmatched. This CDR3 contains 16 residues. The DNA of the CDR3 is TGTGCCAGCAGTGTCACGGGGGGGGTATCCTACAATGAGCAGTTCTTC. Protein: CASSVTGGVSYNEQFF.

This clonotype was detected many times. This sequence joins TRBV6-6 and TRBJ1-6, with a weak D call TRBD1 (5 bases). Germline values: CDR1 MNHNY, CDR2 SVGAGI (reference sequence). The CDR3 loop spans 11 amino acids. Trimming cost V 5 bases and J 14 bases, with 10 bases left between them. In DNA form, the CDR3 reads TGTGCCAGCAGTCCAACAGGTACCCTCCACTTT. Protein: CASSPTGTLHF.

This chain joins TRBV7-9 and TRBJ2-7; TRBD2 aligns across 7 bases. CDR1 is SEHNR and CDR2 is FQNEAQ in the germline V gene (reference sequence). The CDR3 consists of 16 residues. V dropped 4 bases and J dropped 5; count of bases not matched to a gene: 14. CDR3 sequence reads: CASSSPTSPFLNEQYF. The CDR3 nucleotides read TGTGCCAGCAGCTCACCGACTAGCCCCTTTTTGAACGAGCAGTACTTC.

The chain employs TRBV4-3 and TRBJ2-6; D remains unclear. The V end was cut by 1 base, the J end by 4 bases, with 17 bases between. CDR3 length: 18 amino acids. Germline V gene data show CDR1 as LGHNA and CDR2 as YSLEER. The CDR3 here is CASSQVVTRWVGANVLTF. CDR3 sequence (DNA): TGCGCCAGCAGCCAAGTGGTAACCCGCTGGGTCGGGGCCAACGTCCTGACTTTC.